The T cell receptor beta chain under discussion was sequenced for a study of beta chain features in type 1 diabetes. In the case of this clone: Antigen specificity is unknown. Within the sample, other DNA sequences also encode this same CDR3.

Overall study findings and caveats: The influence of HLA type on TCRB rearrangement stayed undetermined. Over-representation of high TCR-expressing cells was a possible consequence of cDNA sequencing. Patients showed naive, central memory and Treg TCRB repertoires that appeared more similar than those of healthy donors. TCRB CDR3 length was moderately but significantly reduced in all four CD4+ subsets of Type 1 diabetes patients.

The authors reverse transcribed all of the isolated RNA, so sequencing captured expressed TCRB transcripts. The method was immunoSEQ multiplex PCR; TCRdb's version includes in-frame clones alone and lacks a portion of them. Here the sample spans roughly 340,000 clones, around an eighth being singletons. Looked up from germline, CDR1 is SQVTM and CDR2 is ANQGSEA. The CDR3 spans 12 residues. V was clipped by 7 bases and J by 4 bases; unmatched bases: 1. Material for sequencing was naive CD4+ T cells from blood. The chain uses TRBV29-1 and TRBJ1-5, with 10 nucleotides matching TRBD1. This clonotype was obtained from a woman younger than 35 with type 1 diabetes. CDR3 residues: CSAGQGNQPQHF. For the CDR3, the DNA is TGCAGCGCGGGACAGGGGAATCAGCCCCAGCATTTT. The entire variable domain, with the rest obtained from reference TRBV29-1 and TRBJ1-5, is as follows: SAVISQKPSRDICQRGTSLTIQCQVDSQVTMMFWYRQQPGQSLTLIATANQGSEATYESGFVIDKFPISRPNLTFSTLTVSNMSPEDSSIYLCSAGQGNQPQHFGDGTRLSIL.